The 15 T cell receptor beta chains below were found in one sample sequenced in a study of early T cells in non-severe SARS-CoV-2 infection. TCRdb independently ran MiXCR on the 5' RACE reads; one entry per CDR3 protein. The repertoire holds 90,000 to 120,000 distinct CDR3 sequences, over 8.5% seen once, with about 8% in the top ten. Sequencing input: whole blood. Receptors were obtained from an adult who was a healthcare worker with PCR-confirmed SARS-CoV-2 infection or an uninfected control (not recorded which).

This clonotype occurred a few times. The chain links TRBV29-1 to TRBJ2-7; D gene uncertain. With 5 bases removed from V and 0 bases from J, the gap between germline ends came to 14 bases. Germline CDR1 and CDR2: SQVTM and ANQGSEA. This CDR3 region has 14 residues. The CDR3 coding sequence is TGCAGCGTTACACTTGACCGAAACTCCTACGAGCAGTACTTC. It codes for CSVTLDRNSYEQYF.

This clonotype was counted only a few times. This chain joins TRBV7-9 and TRBJ2-2; D tentatively fits TRBD1 or TRBD2 (5 bases each). Trimming took off 5 bases at V and 0 bases at J, with 10 bases between the two ends. CDR1 is SEHNR, CDR2 FQNEAQ, per germline (reference sequence). The CDR3 is made up of 15 amino acids. The CDR3 DNA sequence: TGTGCCAGCAGCCGGGACGGGGCGAACACCGGGGAGCTGTTTTTT. Its protein is CASSRDGANTGELFF.

In its sample, this clonotype was seen many times. V and J are TRBV28 and TRBJ1-3; no definite D call. The germline gives CDR1 MDHEN, CDR2 SYDVKM. There are 15 residues in the CDR3. The V and J ends lost 5 bases and 2 bases respectively, with 13 bases between them. The DNA for the CDR3 is TGTGCCAGCAGTCCTCCTATAAGGGCTGGAAACACCATATATTTT. Amino acids: CASSPPIRAGNTIYF.

Ten or more counts support this clonotype. V usage is TRBV11-3 and J usage is TRBJ2-1; 10 positions match TRBD2. Germline loops: CDR1 SGHNT, CDR2 YENEEA. The CDR3 extends over 16 amino acids. With 2 bases clipped from V and 5 bases from J, the junction kept 6 bases outside the gene matches. The CDR3 DNA reads as TGTGCCAGCAGCTTAACTAGCGGGATGGGGGACAATGAGCAGTTCTTC. Translating it yields CASSLTSGMGDNEQFF.

The chain links TRBV28 to TRBJ1-1; no firm D call. Per germline, CDR1 MDHEN and CDR2 SYDVKM. V was pared by 3 bases and J by 8 bases, with 13 bases between. This CDR3 spans 13 amino acids. The CDR3 DNA is TGTGCCAGCAGTTTTGGCCTTTTCGCAGAAGCTTTCTTT. Amino acids: CASSFGLFAEAFF.

The rearrangement uses TRBV10-2 and TRBJ2-1; 8 bases match TRBD2. The CDR3 is 13 amino acids. Losses at the gene ends were 8 bases for V and 8 bases for J; bases not matched to a gene: 8. CDR1 and CDR2 from the germline V gene are WSHSY and SAAADI. CDR3 residues: CASGTGGHHEQFF. CDR3 nucleotides: TGCGCCAGCGGAACGGGAGGGCATCATGAGCAGTTCTTC.

This clonotype was detected ten times or more. The V call is TRBV6-2 or TRBV6-3, the J call TRBJ2-5; D not certain. V was cut by 4 bases and J by 2 bases, with 17 bases left in between. Germline-derived CDR1 and CDR2 are MNHEY and SVGEGT. This CDR3 is built from 16 residues. CDR3 in amino acids: CASSFSPAYSQETQYF. Written as DNA, the CDR3 is TGTGCCAGCAGTTTCTCTCCGGCGTATTCTCAAGAGACCCAGTACTTC.

This clonotype was observed a handful of times. The chain links TRBV20-1 to TRBJ2-7; D is unclear. The CDR3 is made up of 12 amino acids. Germline-derived CDR1 and CDR2 are DFQATT and SNEGSKA (reference sequence). Trimming removed 1 base from V and 6 bases from J, with 10 bases in between. Here the CDR3 reads CSARARAGEQYF. For the CDR3, the DNA is TGCAGTGCTAGAGCGCGAGCCGGCGAGCAGTACTTC.

This chain connects TRBV9 to TRBJ2-3; D possibly matches TRBD1 or TRBD2 (6 bases each). Trimming pared 0 bases from V and 1 base from J, leaving 12 bases between. CDR1 is SGDLS, CDR2 YYNGEE, per germline. This CDR3 is built from 16 residues. CDR3 protein: CASSVVSGGRTDTQYF. The CDR3 region has the DNA TGTGCCAGCAGCGTAGTATCCGGGGGCCGCACAGATACGCAGTATTTT.

In its sample, this clonotype was seen a few times. The V call is TRBV11-2, the J call TRBJ2-7; TRBD2 agrees at 10 bases. V was pared by 8 bases and J by 3 bases, with 7 bases of the junction left unmatched. The CDR3 loop spans 14 amino acids. In germline, CDR1 is SGHAT, CDR2 FQNNGV. CDR3 DNA sequence: TGTGCCAGCGCTGGACTAGCGGAGCACTACGAGCAGTACTTC. Amino acids: CASAGLAEHYEQYF.

The chain combines TRBV10-2 with TRBJ1-5; D is unresolved. The CDR3 consists of 14 residues. Germline CDR1 WSHSY, CDR2 SAAADI. The V end was cut by 6 bases, the J end by 4 bases, with 13 bases between. The CDR3: CASSPLPFNQPQHF. The CDR3 nucleotides read TGCGCCAGCAGCCCACTGCCCTTTAATCAGCCCCAGCATTTT.

The chain couples TRBV5-1 to TRBJ2-3, with 8 nucleotides matching TRBD1. Unmatched junction bases numbered 5, after V lost 3 bases and J lost 2 bases. There are 15 residues in the CDR3. Germline CDR1 is SGHRS and CDR2 is YFSETQ. CDR3 region: CASSSGQANTDTQYF. In DNA form, the CDR3 reads TGCGCCAGCAGCTCGGGACAGGCAAACACAGATACGCAGTATTTT.

This clonotype was seen only a few times. The chain carries TRBV12-3 or TRBV12-4 and TRBJ2-4; TRBD2 might be the D (5 bases). Trimming removed 5 bases at V and 10 bases at J, with 9 bases between. CDR3 length: 11 residues. CDR3 in amino acids: CASSPRGIQYF. CDR3 sequence (DNA): TGTGCCAGCAGTCCCCGGGGAATTCAGTACTTC.

This clonotype was counted ten times or more. The V call is TRBV6-5, the J call TRBJ2-7; D gene ambiguous. Deletions cut 3 bases from V and 3 bases from J, with 9 bases between. CDR1 is MNHEY, CDR2 SVGAGI, per germline. This CDR3 has 13 residues. The CDR3 DNA is TGTGCCAGCAGTTATGGCCACCACTACGAGCAGTACTTC. It yields the protein CASSYGHHYEQYF.

This clonotype was detected many times. The DNA of the CDR3 is TGTGCCAGCAGCCGGGACTCGAACACCGGGGAGCTGTTTTTT. It is translated as CASSRDSNTGELFF. V gene TRBV7-9 combines with J gene TRBJ2-2; TRBD2 might be the D (6 bases). This CDR3 region has 14 residues. Germline lookup yields CDR1 SEHNR and CDR2 FQNEAQ (reference sequence). V was pared by 5 bases and J by 0 bases, with 7 bases between.